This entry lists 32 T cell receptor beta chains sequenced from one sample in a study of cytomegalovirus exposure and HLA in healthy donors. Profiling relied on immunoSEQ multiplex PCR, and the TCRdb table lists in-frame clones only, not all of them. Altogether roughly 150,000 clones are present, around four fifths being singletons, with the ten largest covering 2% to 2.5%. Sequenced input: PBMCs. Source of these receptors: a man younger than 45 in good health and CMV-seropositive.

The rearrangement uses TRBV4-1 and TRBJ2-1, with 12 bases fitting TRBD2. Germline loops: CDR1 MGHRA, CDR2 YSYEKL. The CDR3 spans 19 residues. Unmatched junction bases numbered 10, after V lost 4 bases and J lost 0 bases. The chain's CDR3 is CASSLRLAGDSSSYNEQFF. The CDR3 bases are TGCGCCAGCAGCCTCCGACTAGCGGGGGATAGTAGCTCCTACAATGAGCAGTTCTTC.

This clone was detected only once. The CDR3 reads CASSYGQGGSNTEAFF. CDR3 bases: TGTGCCAGCAGTTACGGACAGGGAGGAAGTAACACTGAAGCTTTCTTT. V usage is TRBV6-5 and J usage is TRBJ1-1, with 8 bases that match TRBD1. The germline gives CDR1 MNHEY, CDR2 SVGAGI. The CDR3 has 16 amino acids. J lost 2 bases, V lost 2 bases, and 7 bases had no gene match.

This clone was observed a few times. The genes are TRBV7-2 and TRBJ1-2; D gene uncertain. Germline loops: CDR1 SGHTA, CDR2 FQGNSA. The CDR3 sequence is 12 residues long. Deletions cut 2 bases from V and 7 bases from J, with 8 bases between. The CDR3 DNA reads TGTGCCAGCAGCTTAAATTTAATTGGCTACACCTTC. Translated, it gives CASSLNLIGYTF.

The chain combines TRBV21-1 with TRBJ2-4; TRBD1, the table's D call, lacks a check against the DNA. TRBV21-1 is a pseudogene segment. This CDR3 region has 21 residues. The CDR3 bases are TGTGCCAGCAGCAAAGGCCCGACAGGGGGCGATCGGAGGGGGGCCAAAAACATTCAGTACTTC. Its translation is CASSKGPTGGDRRGAKNIQYF.

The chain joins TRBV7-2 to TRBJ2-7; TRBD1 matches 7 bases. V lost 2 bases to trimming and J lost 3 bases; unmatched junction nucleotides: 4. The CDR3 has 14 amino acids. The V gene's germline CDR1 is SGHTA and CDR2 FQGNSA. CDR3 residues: CASSLPDRFYEQYF. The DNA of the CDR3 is TGTGCCAGCAGCTTACCGGACAGGTTCTACGAGCAGTACTTC.

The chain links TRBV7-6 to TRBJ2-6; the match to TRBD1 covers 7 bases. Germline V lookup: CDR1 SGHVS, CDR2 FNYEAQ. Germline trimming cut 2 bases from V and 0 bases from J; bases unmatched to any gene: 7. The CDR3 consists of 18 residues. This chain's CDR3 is CASSLYGRGSSGANVLTF. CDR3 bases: TGTGCCAGCAGCTTATATGGCAGGGGGTCCTCTGGGGCCAACGTCCTGACTTTC.

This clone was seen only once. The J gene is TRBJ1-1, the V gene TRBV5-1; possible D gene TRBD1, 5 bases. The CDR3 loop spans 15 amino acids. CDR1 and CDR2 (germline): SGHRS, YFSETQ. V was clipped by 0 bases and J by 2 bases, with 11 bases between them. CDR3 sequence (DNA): TGCGCCAGCAGCTTGGCAGGGAGGGGTAACACTGAAGCTTTCTTT. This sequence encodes CASSLAGRGNTEAFF.

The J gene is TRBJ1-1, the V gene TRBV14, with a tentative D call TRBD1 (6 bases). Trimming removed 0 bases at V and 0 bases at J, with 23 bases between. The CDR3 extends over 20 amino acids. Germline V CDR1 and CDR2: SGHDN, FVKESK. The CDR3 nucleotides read TGTGCCAGCAGCCAAGAGGGGGCAGACCAGCCAAGCATATTGAACACTGAAGCTTTCTTT. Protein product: CASSQEGADQPSILNTEAFF.

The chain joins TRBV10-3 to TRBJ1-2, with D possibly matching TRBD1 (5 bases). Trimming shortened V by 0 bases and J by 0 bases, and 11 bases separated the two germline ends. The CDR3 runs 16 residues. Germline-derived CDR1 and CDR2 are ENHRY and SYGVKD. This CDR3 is CAISESIGRANYGYTF. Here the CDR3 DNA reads TGTGCCATCAGTGAGTCGATAGGCAGGGCTAACTATGGCTACACCTTC.

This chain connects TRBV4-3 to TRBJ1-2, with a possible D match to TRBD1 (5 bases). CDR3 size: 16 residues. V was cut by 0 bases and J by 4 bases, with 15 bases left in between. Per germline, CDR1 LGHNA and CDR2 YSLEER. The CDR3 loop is CASSQDRTFQGYGYTF. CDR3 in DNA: TGCGCCAGCAGCCAAGATCGGACGTTTCAGGGCTATGGCTACACCTTC.

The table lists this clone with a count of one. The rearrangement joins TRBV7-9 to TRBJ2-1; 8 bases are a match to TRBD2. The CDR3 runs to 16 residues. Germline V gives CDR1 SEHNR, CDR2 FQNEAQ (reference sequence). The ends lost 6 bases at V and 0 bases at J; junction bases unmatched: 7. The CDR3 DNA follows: TGTGCCAGCAGTCTTTTAGCGGGGAGCTCCTACAATGAGCAGTTCTTC. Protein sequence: CASSLLAGSSYNEQFF.

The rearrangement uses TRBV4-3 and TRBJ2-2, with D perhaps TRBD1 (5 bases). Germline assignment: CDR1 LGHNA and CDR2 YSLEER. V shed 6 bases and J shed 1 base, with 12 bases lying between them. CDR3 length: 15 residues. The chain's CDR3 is CASSLGHLNTGELFF. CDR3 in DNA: TGCGCCAGCAGTCTTGGACACTTGAACACCGGGGAGCTGTTTTTT.

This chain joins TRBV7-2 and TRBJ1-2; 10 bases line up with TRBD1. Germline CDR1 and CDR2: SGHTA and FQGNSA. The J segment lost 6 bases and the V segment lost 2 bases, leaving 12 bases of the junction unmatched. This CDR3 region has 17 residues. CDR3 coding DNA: TGTGCCAGCAGCTTAACTACTATAGGGACAGGGGCGAATGGCTACACCTTC. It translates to CASSLTTIGTGANGYTF. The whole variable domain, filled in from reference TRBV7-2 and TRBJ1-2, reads GAGVSQSPSNKVTEKGKDVELRCDPISGHTALYWYRQSLGQGLEFLIYFQGNSAPDKSGLPSDRFSAERTGGSVSTLTIQRTQQEDSAVYLCASSLTTIGTGANGYTFGSGTRLTVV.

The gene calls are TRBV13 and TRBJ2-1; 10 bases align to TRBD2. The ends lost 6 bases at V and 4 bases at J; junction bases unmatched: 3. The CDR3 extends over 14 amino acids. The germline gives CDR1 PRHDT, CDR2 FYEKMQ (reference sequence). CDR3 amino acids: CASRSLAGYNEQFF. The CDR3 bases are TGTGCCAGCAGATCACTAGCGGGGTACAATGAGCAGTTCTTC.

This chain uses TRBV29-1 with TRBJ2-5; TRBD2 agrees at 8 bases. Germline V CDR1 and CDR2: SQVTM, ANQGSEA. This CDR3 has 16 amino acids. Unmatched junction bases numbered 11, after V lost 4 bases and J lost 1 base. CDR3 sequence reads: CSVVRSSGGSQETQYF. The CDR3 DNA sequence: TGCAGCGTTGTTCGATCGAGCGGGGGTTCCCAAGAGACCCAGTACTTC.

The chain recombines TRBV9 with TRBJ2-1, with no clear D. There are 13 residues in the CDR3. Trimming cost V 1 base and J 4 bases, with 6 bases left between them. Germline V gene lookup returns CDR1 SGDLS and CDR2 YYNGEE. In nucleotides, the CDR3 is TGTGCCAGCAGCGTACAGGATTACAATGAGCAGTTCTTC. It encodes CASSVQDYNEQFF.

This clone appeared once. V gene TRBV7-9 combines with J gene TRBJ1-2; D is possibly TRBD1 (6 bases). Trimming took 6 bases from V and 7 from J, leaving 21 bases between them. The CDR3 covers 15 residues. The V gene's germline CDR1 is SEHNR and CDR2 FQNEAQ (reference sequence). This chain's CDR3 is CASSNGGREFGGYTF. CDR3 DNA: TGTGCCAGCAGTAATGGGGGCAGGGAATTTGGTGGCTACACCTTC.

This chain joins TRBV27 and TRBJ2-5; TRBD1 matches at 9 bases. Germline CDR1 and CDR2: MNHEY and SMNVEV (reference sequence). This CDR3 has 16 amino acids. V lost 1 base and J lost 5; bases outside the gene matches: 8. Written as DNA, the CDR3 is TGTGCCAGCAGTTTATGGGGACAGGGCGTGGGGGAGACCCAGTACTTC. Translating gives CASSLWGQGVGETQYF.

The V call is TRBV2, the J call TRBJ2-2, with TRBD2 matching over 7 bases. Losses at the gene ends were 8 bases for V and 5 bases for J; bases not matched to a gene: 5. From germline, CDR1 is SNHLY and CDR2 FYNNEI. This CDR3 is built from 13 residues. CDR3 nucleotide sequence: TGTGCCAGCGGGAGGGGATGGACCGGGGAGCTGTTTTTT. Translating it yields CASGRGWTGELFF.

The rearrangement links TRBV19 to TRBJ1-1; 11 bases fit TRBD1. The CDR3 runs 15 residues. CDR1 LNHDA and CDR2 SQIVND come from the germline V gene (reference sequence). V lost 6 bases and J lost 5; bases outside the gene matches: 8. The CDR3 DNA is TGTGCCAGTAGCACCAGGACAGGGGGCGGAACTGAAGCTTTCTTT. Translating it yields CASSTRTGGGTEAFF.

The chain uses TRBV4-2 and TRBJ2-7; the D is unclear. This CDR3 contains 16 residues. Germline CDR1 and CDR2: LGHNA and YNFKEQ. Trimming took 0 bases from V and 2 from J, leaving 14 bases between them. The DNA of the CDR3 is TGTGCCAGCAGCCAAGATTCAGAGGTCCCCCCCTACGAGCAGTACTTC. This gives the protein CASSQDSEVPPYEQYF.

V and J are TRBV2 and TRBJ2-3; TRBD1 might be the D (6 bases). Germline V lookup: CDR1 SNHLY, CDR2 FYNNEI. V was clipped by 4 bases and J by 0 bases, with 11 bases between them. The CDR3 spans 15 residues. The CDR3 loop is CASSGQELSTDTQYF. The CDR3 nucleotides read TGTGCCAGCAGTGGACAGGAATTAAGCACAGATACGCAGTATTTT.

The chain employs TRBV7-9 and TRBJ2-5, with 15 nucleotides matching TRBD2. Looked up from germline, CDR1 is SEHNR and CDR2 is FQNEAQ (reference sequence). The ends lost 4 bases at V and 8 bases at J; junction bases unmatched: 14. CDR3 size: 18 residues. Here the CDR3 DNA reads TGTGCCAGCAGCTCCGGGACTAGCGGGGGGCCCTCCCCAGTAACCCAGTACTTC. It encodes CASSSGTSGGPSPVTQYF.

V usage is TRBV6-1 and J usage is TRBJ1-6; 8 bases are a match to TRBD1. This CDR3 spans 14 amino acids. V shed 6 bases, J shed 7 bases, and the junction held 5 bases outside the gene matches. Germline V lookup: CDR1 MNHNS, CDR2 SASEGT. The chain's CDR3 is CASSSGQGNSPLHF. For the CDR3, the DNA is TGTGCCAGCAGCTCCGGACAGGGAAATTCACCCCTCCACTTT.

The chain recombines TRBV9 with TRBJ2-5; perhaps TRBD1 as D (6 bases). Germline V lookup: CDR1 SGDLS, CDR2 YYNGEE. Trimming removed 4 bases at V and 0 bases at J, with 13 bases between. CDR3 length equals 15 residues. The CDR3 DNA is TGTGCCAGCAGCCTCTGGGGACAACACCAAGAGACCCAGTACTTC. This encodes CASSLWGQHQETQYF.

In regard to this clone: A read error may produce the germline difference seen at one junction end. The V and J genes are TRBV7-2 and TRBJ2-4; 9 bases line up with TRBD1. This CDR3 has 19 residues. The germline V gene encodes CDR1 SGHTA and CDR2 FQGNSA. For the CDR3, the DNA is TGTGCCAGCAGTTTAGGGAGGACAGGGGATATACTAGCCAAAAACATTCAGTACTTC. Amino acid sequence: CASSLGRTGDILAKNIQYF. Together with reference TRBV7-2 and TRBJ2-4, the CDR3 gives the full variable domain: GAGVSQSPSNKVTEKGKDVELRCDPISGHTALYWYRQSLGQGLEFLIYFQGNSAPDKSGLPSDRFSAERTGGSVSTLTIQRTQQEDSAVYLCASSLGRTGDILAKNIQYFGAGTRLSVL.

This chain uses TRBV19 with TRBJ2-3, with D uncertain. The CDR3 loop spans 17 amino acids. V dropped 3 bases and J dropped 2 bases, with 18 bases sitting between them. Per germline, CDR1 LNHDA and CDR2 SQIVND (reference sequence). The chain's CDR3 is CASSIGASAGFTDTQYF. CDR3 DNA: TGTGCCAGTAGTATTGGTGCGTCAGCAGGCTTCACAGATACGCAGTATTTT.

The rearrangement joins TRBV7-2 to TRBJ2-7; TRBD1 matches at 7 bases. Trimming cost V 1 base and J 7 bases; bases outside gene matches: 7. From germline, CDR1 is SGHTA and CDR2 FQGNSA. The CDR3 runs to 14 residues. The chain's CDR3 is CASSLGTGSWEQYF. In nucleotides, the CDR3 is TGTGCCAGCAGCTTAGGGACAGGTTCATGGGAGCAGTACTTC.

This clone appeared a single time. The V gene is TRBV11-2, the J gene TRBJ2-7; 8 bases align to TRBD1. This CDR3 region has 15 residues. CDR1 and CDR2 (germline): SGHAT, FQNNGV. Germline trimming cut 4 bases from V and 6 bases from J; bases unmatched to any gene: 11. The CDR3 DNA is TGTGCCAGCAGCTATGGGTGGACAGGGATCGTCGAGCAGTACTTC. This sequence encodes CASSYGWTGIVEQYF.

The DNA for the CDR3 is TGTGCCAGCAGCGTAGCGGGACAAATGACCTACGAGCAGTACTTC. Translation: CASSVAGQMTYEQYF. The V and J genes are TRBV9 and TRBJ2-7; maybe TRBD1 (6 bases). The CDR3 length is 15 residues. V lost 0 bases and J lost 2, with 12 bases in between. Germline CDR1 and CDR2: SGDLS and YYNGEE. Full variable domain (rest looked up from reference TRBV9 and TRBJ2-7): DSGVTQTPKHLITATGQRVTLRCSPRSGDLSVYWYQQSLDQGLQFLIQYYNGEERAKGNILERFSAQQFPDLHSELNLSSLELGDSALYFCASSVAGQMTYEQYFGPGTRLTVT.

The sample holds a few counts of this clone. CDR3 region: CASSQERGSTEAFF. CDR3 DNA: TGCGCCAGCAGCCAAGAGAGGGGGAGCACTGAAGCTTTCTTT. The chain has TRBV4-3 and TRBJ1-1, with D perhaps matching TRBD1 (6 bases). V gave up 0 bases and J gave up 4 bases, with 9 bases separating them. The length of the CDR3 is 14 residues. CDR1 is LGHNA and CDR2 is YSLEER in the germline V gene.

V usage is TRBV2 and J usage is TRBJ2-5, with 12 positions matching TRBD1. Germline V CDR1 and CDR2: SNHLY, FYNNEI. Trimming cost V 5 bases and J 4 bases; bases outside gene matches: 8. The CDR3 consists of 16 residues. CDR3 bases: TGTGCCAGCAGTCTTGGGACAGGGGGCTCGGGAGAGACCCAGTACTTC. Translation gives CASSLGTGGSGETQYF.